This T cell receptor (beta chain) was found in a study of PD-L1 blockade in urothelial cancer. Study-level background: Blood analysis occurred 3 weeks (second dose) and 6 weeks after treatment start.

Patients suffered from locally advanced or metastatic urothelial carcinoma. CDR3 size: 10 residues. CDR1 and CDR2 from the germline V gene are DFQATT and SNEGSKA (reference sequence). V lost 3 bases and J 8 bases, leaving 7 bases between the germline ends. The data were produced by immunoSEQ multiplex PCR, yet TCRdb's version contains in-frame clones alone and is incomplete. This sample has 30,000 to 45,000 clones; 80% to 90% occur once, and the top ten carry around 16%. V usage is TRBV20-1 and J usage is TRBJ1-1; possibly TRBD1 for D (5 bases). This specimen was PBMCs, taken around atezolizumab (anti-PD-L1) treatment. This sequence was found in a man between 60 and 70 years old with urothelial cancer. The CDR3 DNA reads TGCAGTGCTAGTTACAGGGAAGCTTTCTTT. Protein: CSASYREAFF.